The clone carrying this T cell receptor beta chain was picked up a small number of times. No antigen is known for it. This CDR3 comprises 15 residues. Trimming left V 3 bases short and J 8 bases short, with 17 bases between. Germline loops: CDR1 SGHDT, CDR2 YYEEEE. This sample stems from a study of lymphopenia after photon versus proton radiotherapy. Notes on the study in general: After the lymphocyte nadir, photon-treated repertoires showed oligoclonal expansion, especially of CD8+ Temra cells. Proton therapy kept repertoires fairly stable, unlike photons, which gained effector/memory cells.

The protocol was immunoSEQ multiplex PCR, while the TCRdb copy is restricted to in-frame clones and leaves out a portion. The sample records some 41,000 clones, around 85% being singletons. This sequence originates from a man between 45 and 60 years old with gastric cancer. Sequenced here: peripheral blood, sampled from a patient treated with photon-based radiotherapy. The chain joins TRBV5-6 to TRBJ2-2, with D perhaps TRBD2 (5 bases). The CDR3 sequence is CASSYDPFRGGELFF. CDR3 in DNA: TGTGCCAGCAGCTACGACCCGTTCCGAGGGGGGGAGCTGTTTTTT. The full variable domain, its missing parts supplied by reference TRBV5-6 and TRBJ2-2, is DAGVTQSPTHLIKTRGQQVTLRCSPKSGHDTVSWYQQALGQGPQFIFQYYEEEERQRGNFPDRFSGHQFPNYSSELNVNALLLGDSALYLCASSYDPFRGGELFFGEGSRLTVL.